The 12 T cell receptor beta chains reported below all come from one sample, sequenced in a study of blood T cell repertoires in COVID-19. Assay: immunoSEQ multiplex PCR; the TCRdb copy retains only in-frame clones and omits some. The data contain a few hundred thousand clones, 80% to 90% of them singletons. Material for sequencing was PBMCs or T cells enriched from blood (not recorded which). These receptor sequences come from a woman in her late teens or twenties in a cohort exposed to, infected with or recovered from COVID-19 (not recorded which).

The chain combines TRBV7-9 with TRBJ2-7; no clear D. The V end lost 2 bases, the J end lost 2 bases, and 7 bases lay between the germline ends. The CDR3 spans 13 residues. CDR1 is SEHNR, CDR2 FQNEAQ, per germline (reference sequence). The CDR3 DNA reads as TGTGCCAGCAGCTTAACTAAGCCCTACGAGCAGTACTTC. This codes for CASSLTKPYEQYF.

For this clone: The junction differs from germline at one of its ends, possibly a read error. The chain carries TRBV6-1 and TRBJ2-7; weak D call: TRBD2 (5 bases). Germline loops: CDR1 MNHNS, CDR2 SASEGT. CDR3 size: 12 residues. The CDR3 is CASREEGGEQYF. CDR3 DNA: TGTGCCAGCAGGGAAGAAGGAGGAGAGCAGTACTTC.

The rearrangement joins TRBV15 to TRBJ1-2, with TRBD1 matching over 7 bases. The CDR3 consists of 18 residues. V dropped 0 bases and J dropped 4; count of bases not matched to a gene: 14. Germline V gene lookup returns CDR1 LNHNV and CDR2 YYDKDF (reference sequence). The CDR3 loop is CATSRDRDSPSKAYGYTF. The CDR3 DNA reads as TGTGCCACCAGCAGAGATCGGGACAGTCCCTCTAAGGCCTATGGCTACACCTTC.

The rearrangement uses TRBV6-5 and TRBJ2-7; 8 bases line up with TRBD2. Germline loops: CDR1 MNHEY, CDR2 SVGAGI. The CDR3 is made up of 13 amino acids. V gave up 10 bases and J gave up 4 bases; unmatched junction bases: 9. The CDR3 spells CATTSGGLYEQYF. The CDR3 DNA reads as TGTGCCACCACGAGCGGGGGACTATACGAGCAGTACTTC.

The rearrangement links TRBV7-8 to TRBJ2-1, with TRBD2 matching over 8 bases. This CDR3 has 13 residues. V dropped 5 bases and J dropped 6; count of bases not matched to a gene: 3. From germline, CDR1 is SGHVS and CDR2 FQNEAQ. The CDR3 sequence is CASSPGGGNEQFF. CDR3 sequence (DNA): TGTGCCAGCAGCCCGGGGGGGGGCAATGAGCAGTTCTTC.

For the CDR3, the DNA is TGTGCCAGCAGCATCTCAGGGGGCCCCAGGGTCAATGAGCAGTTCTTC. Translated, it gives CASSISGGPRVNEQFF. The V gene is TRBV7-8, the J gene TRBJ2-1; 8 positions match TRBD1. V trimming: 5 bases; J trimming: 6 bases; junction bases outside the gene matches: 12. From germline, CDR1 is SGHVS and CDR2 FQNEAQ. The CDR3 consists of 16 residues.

CDR3: CASSYAGGARDTEAFF. Here the CDR3 DNA reads TGTGCCAGCAGTTACGCCGGGGGGGCGCGGGACACTGAAGCTTTCTTT. The chain joins TRBV6-5 to TRBJ1-1; D is perhaps TRBD1 (6 bases). The germline gives CDR1 MNHEY, CDR2 SVGAGI. The CDR3 length is 16 residues. V lost 2 bases, J lost 3 bases, and 16 bases lay in between.

The genes are TRBV6-6 and TRBJ1-1; D perhaps matches TRBD1 (5 bases). The CDR3 has 12 residues. Trimming pared 6 bases from V and 11 bases from J, leaving 16 bases between. Germline CDR1 MNHNY, CDR2 SVGAGI (reference sequence). The CDR3, as DNA: TGTGCCAGCAGAGACCCGGAGACAGAGGCTTTCTTT. It specifies CASRDPETEAFF.

The V and J genes are TRBV7-9 and TRBJ1-1; the D gene is possibly TRBD1 (5 bases). Germline V lookup: CDR1 SEHNR, CDR2 FQNEAQ (reference sequence). V was clipped by 7 bases and J by 4 bases, with 19 bases between them. The CDR3 has 15 residues. CDR3 in amino acids: CASTPRSGEGTEAFF. CDR3 DNA sequence: TGTGCCAGCACCCCCAGGTCGGGGGAGGGCACTGAAGCTTTCTTT. Full variable domain (outside the CDR3, taken from reference TRBV7-9 and TRBJ1-1): DTGVSQNPRHKITKRGQNVTFRCDPISEHNRLYWYRQTLGQGPEFLTYFQNEAQLEKSRLLSDRFSAERPKGSFSTLEIQRTEQGDSAMYLCASTPRSGEGTEAFFGQGTRLTVV.

V and J are TRBV4-1 and TRBJ1-5; D call uncertain. Deletions cut 0 bases from V and 7 bases from J, with 7 bases between. The CDR3 extends over 13 amino acids. The germline gives CDR1 MGHRA, CDR2 YSYEKL. CDR3 coding DNA: TGCGCCAGCAGCCAAGATCGGAGACAGCCCCAGCATTTT. Translated: CASSQDRRQPQHF.

The chain couples TRBV9 to TRBJ2-7; 11 bases align to TRBD1. The CDR3 totals 16 residues. V trimming: 3 bases; J trimming: 2 bases; junction bases outside the gene matches: 7. Germline V lookup: CDR1 SGDLS, CDR2 YYNGEE. CDR3 sequence reads: CASSEGTGGMTYEQYF. The CDR3, as DNA: TGTGCCAGCAGCGAGGGGACAGGGGGTATGACCTACGAGCAGTACTTC. Full variable domain (outside the CDR3, taken from reference TRBV9 and TRBJ2-7): DSGVTQTPKHLITATGQRVTLRCSPRSGDLSVYWYQQSLDQGLQFLIQYYNGEERAKGNILERFSAQQFPDLHSELNLSSLELGDSALYFCASSEGTGGMTYEQYFGPGTRLTVT.

The rearrangement joins TRBV7-9 to TRBJ1-6; perhaps TRBD1 as D (5 bases). Germline V lookup: CDR1 SEHNR, CDR2 FQNEAQ (reference sequence). CDR3 size: 14 residues. Deletions cut 6 bases from V and 6 bases from J, with 12 bases between. The CDR3 nucleotides read TGTGCCAGCAGGCCCGACAGCTCTAATTCACCCCTCCACTTT. Translated: CASRPDSSNSPLHF.